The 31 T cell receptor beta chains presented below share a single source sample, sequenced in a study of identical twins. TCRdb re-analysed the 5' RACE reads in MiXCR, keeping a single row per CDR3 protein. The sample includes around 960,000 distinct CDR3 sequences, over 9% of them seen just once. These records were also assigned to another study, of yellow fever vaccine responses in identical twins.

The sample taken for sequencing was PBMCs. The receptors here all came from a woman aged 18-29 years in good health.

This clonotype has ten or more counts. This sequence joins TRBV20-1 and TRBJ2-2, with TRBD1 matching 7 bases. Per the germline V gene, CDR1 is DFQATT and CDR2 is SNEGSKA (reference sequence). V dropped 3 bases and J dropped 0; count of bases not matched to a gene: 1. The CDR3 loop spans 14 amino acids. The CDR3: CSASDRANTGELFF. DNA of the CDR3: TGCAGTGCTAGTGACAGGGCGAACACCGGGGAGCTGTTTTTT.

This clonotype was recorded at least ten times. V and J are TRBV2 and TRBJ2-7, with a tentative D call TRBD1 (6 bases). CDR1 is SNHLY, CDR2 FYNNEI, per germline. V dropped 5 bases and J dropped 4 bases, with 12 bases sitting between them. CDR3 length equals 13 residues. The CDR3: CASSRTDSYEQYV. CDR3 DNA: TGTGCCAGCAGTCGGACGGACAGTTACGAGCAGTACGTC.

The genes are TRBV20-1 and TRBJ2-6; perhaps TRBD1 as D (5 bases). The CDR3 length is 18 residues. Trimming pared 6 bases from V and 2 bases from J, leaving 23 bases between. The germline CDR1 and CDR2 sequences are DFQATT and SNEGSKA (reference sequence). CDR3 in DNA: TGCAGTGCGCCCCTCAGGGAAGAAGGGCTCCCTGGGGCCAACGTCCTGACTTTC. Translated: CSAPLREEGLPGANVLTF.

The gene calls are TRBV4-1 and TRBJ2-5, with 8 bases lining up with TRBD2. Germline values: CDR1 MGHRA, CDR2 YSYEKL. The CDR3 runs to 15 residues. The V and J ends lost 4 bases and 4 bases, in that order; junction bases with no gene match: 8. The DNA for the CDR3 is TGCGCCAGCAGCCGCCCCGGGGGGGCGAGAGAGACCCAGTACTTC. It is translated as CASSRPGGARETQYF.

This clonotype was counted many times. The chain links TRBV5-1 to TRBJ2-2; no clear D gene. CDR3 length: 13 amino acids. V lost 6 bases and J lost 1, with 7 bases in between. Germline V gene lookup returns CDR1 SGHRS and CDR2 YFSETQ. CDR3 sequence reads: CASNEGNTGELFF. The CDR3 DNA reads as TGCGCCAGCAATGAAGGGAACACCGGGGAGCTGTTTTTT.

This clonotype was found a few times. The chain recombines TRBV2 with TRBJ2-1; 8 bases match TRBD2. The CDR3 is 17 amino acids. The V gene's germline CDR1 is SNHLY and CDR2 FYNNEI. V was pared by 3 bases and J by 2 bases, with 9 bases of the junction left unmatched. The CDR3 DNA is TGTGCCAGCAGTGATTCCGCTACTAGCGGACCCTACAATGAGCAGTTCTTC. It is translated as CASSDSATSGPYNEQFF.

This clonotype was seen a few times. In DNA form, the CDR3 reads TGTGCCAGCAGCTTAGTCCCGACTAGCGGGGATTCAGATACGCAGTATTTT. Translating gives CASSLVPTSGDSDTQYF. The genes are TRBV7-9 and TRBJ2-3; 11 positions agree with TRBD2. The germline V gene has CDR1 SEHNR and CDR2 FQNEAQ (reference sequence). J was trimmed by 4 bases and V by 1 base; bases with no gene match: 7. The CDR3 is 17 residues long.

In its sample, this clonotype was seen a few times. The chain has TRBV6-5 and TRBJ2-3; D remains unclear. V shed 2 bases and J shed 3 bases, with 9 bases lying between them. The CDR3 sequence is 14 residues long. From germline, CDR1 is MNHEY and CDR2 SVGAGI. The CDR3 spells CASSYASPTDTQYF. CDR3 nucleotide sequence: TGTGCCAGCAGTTACGCCAGCCCTACAGATACGCAGTATTTT.

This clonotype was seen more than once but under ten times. CDR3 sequence: CASSRGTVTDTQYF. CDR3 coding DNA: TGTGCCAGCAGCCGTGGGACGGTCACAGATACGCAGTATTTT. The chain joins TRBV7-9 to TRBJ2-3, with D possibly being TRBD1 or TRBD2 (5 bases each). This CDR3 has 14 residues. Deletions cut 5 bases from V and 2 bases from J, with 11 bases between. Per the germline V gene, CDR1 is SEHNR and CDR2 is FQNEAQ (reference sequence).

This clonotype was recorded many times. CDR3 bases: TGTGCCAGCAGCCAAGAATGGGGAAGACAGGGAAACACTGAAGCTTTCTTT. It specifies CASSQEWGRQGNTEAFF. This chain links TRBV3-1 with TRBJ1-1; 7 nucleotides align to TRBD1. V shed 0 bases and J 2 bases; nucleotides not matched to a gene: 9. The CDR3 has 17 amino acids. Germline V CDR1 and CDR2: LGHDT, YNNKEL (reference sequence). The entire variable domain, with the rest obtained from reference TRBV3-1 and TRBJ1-1, is as follows: DTAVSQTPKYLVTQMGNDKSIKCEQNLGHDTMYWYKQDSKKFLKIMFSYNNKELIINETVPNRFSPKSPDKAHLNLHINSLELGDSAVYFCASSQEWGRQGNTEAFFGQGTRLTVV.

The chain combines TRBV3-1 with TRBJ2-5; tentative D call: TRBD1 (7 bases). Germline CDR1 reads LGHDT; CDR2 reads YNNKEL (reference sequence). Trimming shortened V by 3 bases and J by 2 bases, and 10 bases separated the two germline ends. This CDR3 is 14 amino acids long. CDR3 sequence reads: CASSQEGQQETQYF. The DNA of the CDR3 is TGTGCCAGCAGCCAGGAGGGACAGCAAGAGACCCAGTACTTC.

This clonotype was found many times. The DNA of the CDR3 is TGCAGTGCTAGACCCCCCCCGGGCACAGGGGTTAGTGAGCAGTTCTTC. This codes for CSARPPPGTGVSEQFF. The rearrangement uses TRBV20-1 and TRBJ2-1, with 7 bases fitting TRBD1. After removal of 2 bases from V and 9 bases from J, the junction contained 16 bases not matched to a gene. CDR1 is DFQATT, CDR2 SNEGSKA, per germline (reference sequence). This CDR3 region has 16 residues.

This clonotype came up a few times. Here the CDR3 reads CSVWTALLGSYGYTF. CDR3 in DNA: TGCAGCGTGTGGACAGCCCTATTGGGGTCCTATGGCTACACCTTC. The chain uses TRBV29-1 and TRBJ1-2; TRBD1 might be the D (6 bases). Germline assignment: CDR1 SQVTM and CDR2 ANQGSEA. Trimming removed 6 bases at V and 4 bases at J, with 21 bases between. The CDR3 is 15 residues long.

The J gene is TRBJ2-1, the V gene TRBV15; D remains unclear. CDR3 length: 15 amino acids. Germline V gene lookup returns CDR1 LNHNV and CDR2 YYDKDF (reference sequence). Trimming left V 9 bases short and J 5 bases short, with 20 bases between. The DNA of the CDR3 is TGTGCCACTTCGACCCGGACCCCCACACACAATGAGCAGTTCTTC. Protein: CATSTRTPTHNEQFF.

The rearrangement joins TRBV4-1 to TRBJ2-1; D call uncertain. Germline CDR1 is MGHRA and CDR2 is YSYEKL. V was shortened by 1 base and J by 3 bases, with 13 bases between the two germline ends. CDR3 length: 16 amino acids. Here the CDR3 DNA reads TGCGCCAGCAGCCAAGTAGACATCCTCCACTACAATGAGCAGTTCTTC. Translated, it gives CASSQVDILHYNEQFF.

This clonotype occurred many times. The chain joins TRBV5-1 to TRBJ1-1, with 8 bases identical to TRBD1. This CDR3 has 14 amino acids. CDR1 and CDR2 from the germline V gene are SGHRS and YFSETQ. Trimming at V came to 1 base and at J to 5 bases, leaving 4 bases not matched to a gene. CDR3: CASSLQGAVTEAFF. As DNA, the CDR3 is TGCGCCAGCAGCTTGCAGGGGGCAGTAACTGAAGCTTTCTTT.

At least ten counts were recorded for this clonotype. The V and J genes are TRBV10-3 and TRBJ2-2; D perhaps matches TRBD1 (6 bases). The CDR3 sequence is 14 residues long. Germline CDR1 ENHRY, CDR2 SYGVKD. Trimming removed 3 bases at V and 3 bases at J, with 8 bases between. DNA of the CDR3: TGTGCCATCAGTGAACGGACAGACACCGGGGAGCTGTTTTTT. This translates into CAISERTDTGELFF.

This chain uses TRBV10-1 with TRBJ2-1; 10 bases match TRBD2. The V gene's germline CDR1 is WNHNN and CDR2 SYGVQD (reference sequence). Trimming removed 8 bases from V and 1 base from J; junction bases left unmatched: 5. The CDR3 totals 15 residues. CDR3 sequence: CASQAAGGSYNEQFF. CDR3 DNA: TGCGCCAGCCAGGCAGCGGGGGGGTCCTACAATGAGCAGTTCTTC.

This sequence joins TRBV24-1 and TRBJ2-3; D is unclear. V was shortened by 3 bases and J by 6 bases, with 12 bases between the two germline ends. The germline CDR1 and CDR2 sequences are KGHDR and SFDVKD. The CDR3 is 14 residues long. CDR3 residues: CATSDPYTEDTQYF. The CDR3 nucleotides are TGTGCCACCAGTGATCCCTACACAGAGGATACGCAGTATTTT.

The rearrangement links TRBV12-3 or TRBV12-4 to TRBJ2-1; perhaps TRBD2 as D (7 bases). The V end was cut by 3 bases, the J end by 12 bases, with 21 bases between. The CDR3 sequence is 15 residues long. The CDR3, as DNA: TGTGCCAGCAGTTTGAGAAGGGGGGGTGATTCGGGGCAGTTCTTC. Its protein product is CASSLRRGGDSGQFF.

CDR3 bases: TGCGCCAGCAGCTTGGGGCGTCTAGGGGCCGATGAGCAGTTCTTC. Encoded protein: CASSLGRLGADEQFF. The V call is TRBV5-1, the J call TRBJ2-1, with D perhaps matching TRBD1 (5 bases). The V gene's germline CDR1 is SGHRS and CDR2 YFSETQ. The CDR3 sequence is 15 residues long. Trimming removed 0 bases at V and 8 bases at J, with 15 bases between.

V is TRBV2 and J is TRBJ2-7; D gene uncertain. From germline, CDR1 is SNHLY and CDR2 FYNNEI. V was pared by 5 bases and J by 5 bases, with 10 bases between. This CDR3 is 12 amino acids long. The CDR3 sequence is CASSRSYHEQYV. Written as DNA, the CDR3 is TGTGCCAGCAGTAGGTCCTACCACGAGCAGTACGTC.

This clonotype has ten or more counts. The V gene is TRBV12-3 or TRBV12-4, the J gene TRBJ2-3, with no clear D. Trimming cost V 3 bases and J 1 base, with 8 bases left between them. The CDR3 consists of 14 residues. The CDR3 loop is CASSFGVGTDTQYF. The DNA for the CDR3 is TGTGCCAGCAGTTTTGGGGTGGGCACAGATACGCAGTATTTT.

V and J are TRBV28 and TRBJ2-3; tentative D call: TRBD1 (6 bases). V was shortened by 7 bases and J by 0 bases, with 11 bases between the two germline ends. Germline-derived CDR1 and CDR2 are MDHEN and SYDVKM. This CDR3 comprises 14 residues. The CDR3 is CASTATGSTDTQYF. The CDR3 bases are TGTGCCAGCACCGCTACAGGGAGCACAGATACGCAGTATTTT.

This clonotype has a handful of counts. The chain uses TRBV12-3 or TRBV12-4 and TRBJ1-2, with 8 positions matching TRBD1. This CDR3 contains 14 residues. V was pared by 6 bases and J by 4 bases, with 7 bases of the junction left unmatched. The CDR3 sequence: CASSRTTGGYGYTF. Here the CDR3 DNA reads TGTGCCAGCAGCCGGACAACAGGGGGCTATGGCTACACCTTC.

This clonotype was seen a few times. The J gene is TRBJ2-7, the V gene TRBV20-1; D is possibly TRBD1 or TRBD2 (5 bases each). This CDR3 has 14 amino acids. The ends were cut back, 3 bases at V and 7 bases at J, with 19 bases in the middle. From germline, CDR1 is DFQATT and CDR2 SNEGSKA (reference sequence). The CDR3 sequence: CSARRTGPGSEQYF. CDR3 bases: TGCAGTGCTAGGCGGACGGGACCGGGGAGTGAGCAGTACTTC.

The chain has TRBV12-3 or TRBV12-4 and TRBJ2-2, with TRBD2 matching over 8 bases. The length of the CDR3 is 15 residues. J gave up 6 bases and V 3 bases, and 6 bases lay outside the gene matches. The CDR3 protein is CASSFREGGAGELFF. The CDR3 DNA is TGTGCCAGCAGTTTTCGGGAGGGAGGCGCCGGGGAGCTGTTTTTT.

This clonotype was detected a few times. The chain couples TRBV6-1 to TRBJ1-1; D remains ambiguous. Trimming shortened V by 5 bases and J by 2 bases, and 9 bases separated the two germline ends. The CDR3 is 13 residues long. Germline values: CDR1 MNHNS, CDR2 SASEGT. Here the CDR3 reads CASSTTPNTEAFF. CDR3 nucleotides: TGTGCCAGCAGTACGACACCTAACACTGAAGCTTTCTTT.

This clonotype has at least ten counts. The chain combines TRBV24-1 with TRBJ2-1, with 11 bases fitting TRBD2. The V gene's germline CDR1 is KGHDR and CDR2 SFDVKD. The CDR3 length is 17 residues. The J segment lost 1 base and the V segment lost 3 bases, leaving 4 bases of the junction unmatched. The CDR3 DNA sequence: TGTGCCACCAGTGATCCTACTAGCGGGAGATCCTACAATGAGCAGTTCTTC. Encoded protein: CATSDPTSGRSYNEQFF.

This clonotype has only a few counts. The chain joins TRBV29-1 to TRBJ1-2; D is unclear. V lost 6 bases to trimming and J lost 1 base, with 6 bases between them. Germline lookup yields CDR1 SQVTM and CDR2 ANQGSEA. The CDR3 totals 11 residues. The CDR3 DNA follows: TGCAGCGTCGAACTTAACTATGGCTACACCTTC. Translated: CSVELNYGYTF. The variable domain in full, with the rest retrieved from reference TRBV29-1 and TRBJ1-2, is SAVISQKPSRDICQRGTSLTIQCQVDSQVTMMFWYRQQPGQSLTLIATANQGSEATYESGFVIDKFPISRPNLTFSTLTVSNMSPEDSSIYLCSVELNYGYTFGSGTRLTVV.

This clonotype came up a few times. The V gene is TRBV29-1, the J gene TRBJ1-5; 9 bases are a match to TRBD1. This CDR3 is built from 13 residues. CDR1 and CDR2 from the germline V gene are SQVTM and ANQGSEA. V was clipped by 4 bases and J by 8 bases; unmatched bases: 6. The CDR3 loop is CSVGTGVGKPQHF. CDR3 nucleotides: TGCAGCGTTGGGACAGGGGTGGGCAAGCCCCAGCATTTT.